A single T cell receptor beta chain is shown here with its context. The data belong to a study of beta chain features in type 1 diabetes. The length of the CDR3 is 12 residues. With V trimmed by 4 bases and J by 5 bases, 3 bases remained unmatched. Germline V gene data show CDR1 as SGHRS and CDR2 as YFSETQ. Every isolated RNA sample was fully reverse transcribed, so sequencing captured expressed TCRB transcripts. Here immunoSEQ multiplex PCR was the method, and the copy in TCRdb shows in-frame clones only, minus some. The table has under 150,000 clones, about 51% seen once. This chain links TRBV5-1 with TRBJ2-7, with TRBD1 matching over 7 bases. The specimen sequenced was Tregs from blood. This receptor was identified in a man in his late teens or twenties in good health. CDR3 DNA sequence: TGCGCCAGCAGCATCCAGGGGGACGAGCAGTACTTC. Translation gives CASSIQGDEQYF.